A selection of T cell receptor beta chains follows, all from one sample in a study of T cell repertoires in cytomegalovirus infection. Antigens of these TCRs are unknown. TCRdb re-called the reads with MiXCR, one entry per CDR3 protein. The sample gives nearly 70,000 distinct CDR3 sequences, approximately 22% of which show up once; over 70% is in the top ten. Specimen: PBMCs, sequenced either directly or after in vitro stimulation (not recorded which). The receptors here all came from a human donor in good health (CMV status not recorded). Some clones in this sample may be carry-over from other donors' samples. Each CDR3 is given with its conserved first and last residue. Fields, in order: D gene, J gene, clone size, V gene, CDR3 DNA, CDR3 protein. The D gene is left open where the match is weak. Size tells how often a clone was seen (once, few, many) or the class of an expanded clone, and some rows leave it out.

d_gene: -
j_gene: TRBJ2-1
abundance: many
v_gene: TRBV7-2
CDR3nt: TGTGCCAGCAGCTTAGAACTAGGGGCTATCGATGAGCAGTTCTTC
CDR3aa: CASSLELGAIDEQFF

d_gene: -
j_gene: TRBJ2-5
abundance: many
v_gene: TRBV5-1
CDR3nt: TGCGCCAGCAGCGCGCAAGAGACCCAGTACTTC
CDR3aa: CASSAQETQYF

d_gene: -
j_gene: TRBJ1-2
abundance: few
v_gene: TRBV7-3
CDR3nt: TGTGCCAGCAGCCCAGGGACCTCCCAGTCGGGCTACACCTTC
CDR3aa: CASSPGTSQSGYTF

d_gene: -
j_gene: TRBJ2-6
abundance: many
v_gene: TRBV7-2
CDR3nt: TGTGCCAGCAGCAGTAGTTCCGGAGCTGGGGCCAACGTCCTGACTTTC
CDR3aa: CASSSSSGAGANVLTF

d_gene: -
j_gene: TRBJ2-7
abundance: many
v_gene: TRBV7-2
CDR3nt: TGTGCCAGCAGCTACTCACTTGGGGGCGAGCAGTACTTC
CDR3aa: CASSYSLGGEQYF

d_gene: -
j_gene: TRBJ1-5
abundance: once
v_gene: TRBV29-1
CDR3nt: TGCAGCGTGGTCTTAGGTGGTGATCAGCCCCAGCATTTT
CDR3aa: CSVVLGGDQPQHF

d_gene: -
j_gene: TRBJ2-3
abundance: -
v_gene: TRBV5-1
CDR3nt: TGCGCCAGCAGCTTGTCGGGTCCAGCTCGATACACAGATACGCAGTATTTT
CDR3aa: CASSLSGPARYTDTQYF

d_gene: -
j_gene: TRBJ2-7
abundance: once
v_gene: TRBV12-3/TRBV12-4
CDR3nt: TGTGCCAGCAGCCTATCGGGGCTAGATGGCTCCTACGAGCAGTACTTC
CDR3aa: CASSLSGLDGSYEQYF

d_gene: -
j_gene: TRBJ2-1
abundance: -
v_gene: TRBV19
CDR3nt: TGTGCCAGTACCCCTATACCGGGGATCTCCTACAATGAGCAGTTCTTC
CDR3aa: CASTPIPGISYNEQFF

d_gene: -
j_gene: TRBJ1-1
abundance: few
v_gene: TRBV6-6
CDR3nt: TGTGCCAGCAGTTACGGGGGTTCTGAAGCTTTCTTT
CDR3aa: CASSYGGSEAFF

d_gene: TRBD2
j_gene: TRBJ2-4
abundance: many
v_gene: TRBV7-2
CDR3nt: TGTGCCAGCAGCTTAGAAGGTAGCGGGAGGGCCCTAGCCAAAAACATTCAGTACTTC
CDR3aa: CASSLEGSGRALAKNIQYF

d_gene: -
j_gene: TRBJ2-4
abundance: few
v_gene: TRBV12-3/TRBV12-4
CDR3nt: TGTGCTAGCGGTTCAGGCAGAGTAGCCAAAAACATTCAGTACTTC
CDR3aa: CASGSGRVAKNIQYF

d_gene: -
j_gene: TRBJ1-6
abundance: -
v_gene: TRBV20-1
CDR3nt: TGCAGTGCTAGAGATCGGGGATCTGTGAGCTATAATTCACCCCTCCACTTT
CDR3aa: CSARDRGSVSYNSPLHF

d_gene: -
j_gene: TRBJ1-3
abundance: -
v_gene: TRBV28
CDR3nt: TGTGCCACCCTCCAGGGAGGAAACACCATATATTTT
CDR3aa: CATLQGGNTIYF

d_gene: -
j_gene: TRBJ2-1
abundance: -
v_gene: TRBV5-8
CDR3nt: TGTGCCAGCAGAAGAAGGCTTTCCGACAATGAGCAGTTCTTC
CDR3aa: CASRRRLSDNEQFF

d_gene: -
j_gene: TRBJ2-2
abundance: -
v_gene: TRBV5-1
CDR3nt: TGCGCCAGCGTCCAGGCGAACACCGGGGAGCTGTTTTTT
CDR3aa: CASVQANTGELFF

d_gene: TRBD1
j_gene: TRBJ1-2
abundance: -
v_gene: TRBV10-3
CDR3nt: TGTGCCATCAGAACCAGGGACAGAGACTTCTATGGCTACACCTTC
CDR3aa: CAIRTRDRDFYGYTF

d_gene: TRBD2
j_gene: TRBJ2-1
abundance: many
v_gene: TRBV7-6
CDR3nt: TGTGCCAGCAGCCCAACTAGCGGGAACCCTAATGAGCAGTTCTTC
CDR3aa: CASSPTSGNPNEQFF

d_gene: -
j_gene: TRBJ2-7
abundance: few
v_gene: TRBV28
CDR3nt: TGTGCCAGCAGTCCGGTACGTGGGGGGGCAGCGTCCTACGAGCAGTACTTC
CDR3aa: CASSPVRGGAASYEQYF

d_gene: -
j_gene: TRBJ2-2
abundance: -
v_gene: TRBV5-6
CDR3nt: TGTGCCAGCAGCTGGGGCAGCGGGGAGCTGTTTTTT
CDR3aa: CASSWGSGELFF

d_gene: -
j_gene: TRBJ1-4
abundance: -
v_gene: TRBV7-6
CDR3nt: TGTGCCAGCAGCTCCTTAGCAAATGAAAAACTGTTTTTT
CDR3aa: CASSSLANEKLFF

d_gene: -
j_gene: TRBJ2-7
abundance: few
v_gene: TRBV6-2/TRBV6-3
CDR3nt: TGTGCCAGCAGTTACGGGCAGGGCAGATCTATAAGCTACGAGCAGTACTTC
CDR3aa: CASSYGQGRSISYEQYF

d_gene: -
j_gene: TRBJ2-1
abundance: few
v_gene: TRBV5-4
CDR3nt: TGTGCCAGCAGCTTGTTCGGGAGCTCCTACAATGAGCAGTTCTTC
CDR3aa: CASSLFGSSYNEQFF

d_gene: -
j_gene: TRBJ2-4
abundance: -
v_gene: TRBV20-1
CDR3nt: TGCAGTGGGGCGGGCGAATCCAAAAACATTCAGTACTTC
CDR3aa: CSGAGESKNIQYF

d_gene: TRBD1
j_gene: TRBJ2-7
abundance: -
v_gene: TRBV6-6
CDR3nt: TGTGCCAGCAGTCGGGCAGGGGGCGGCGAGCAGTACTTC
CDR3aa: CASSRAGGGEQYF

d_gene: -
j_gene: TRBJ2-7
abundance: few
v_gene: TRBV7-9
CDR3nt: TGTGCCAGCAGCTCTACAGGGTCCTACGAGCAGTACTTC
CDR3aa: CASSSTGSYEQYF

d_gene: TRBD2
j_gene: TRBJ2-5
abundance: many
v_gene: TRBV7-2
CDR3nt: TGTGCCAGCAGCTTGAACCTAGCGGGACGCTTCCAAGAGACCCAGTACTTC
CDR3aa: CASSLNLAGRFQETQYF

d_gene: -
j_gene: TRBJ1-4
abundance: many
v_gene: TRBV7-2
CDR3nt: TGTGCCAGCAGCTTAGGGGGCAGGGTAGATGAAAAACTGTTTTTT
CDR3aa: CASSLGGRVDEKLFF

d_gene: -
j_gene: TRBJ2-7
abundance: -
v_gene: TRBV6-1
CDR3nt: TGTGCCAGCAGCCGGGGTGGAGGTCCTTTTCTCTACGAGCAGTACTTC
CDR3aa: CASSRGGGPFLYEQYF

d_gene: TRBD2
j_gene: TRBJ2-5
abundance: many
v_gene: TRBV7-2
CDR3nt: TGTGCCAGCAGCTTAGCGAGGAGGGAGGGAGAGACCCAGTACTTC
CDR3aa: CASSLARREGETQYF

d_gene: -
j_gene: TRBJ2-1
abundance: few
v_gene: TRBV4-3
CDR3nt: TGCGCCAGCAGCCAAGATCCGGCGGGAGAGCAGTTCTTC
CDR3aa: CASSQDPAGEQFF

d_gene: -
j_gene: TRBJ1-2
abundance: -
v_gene: TRBV10-3
CDR3nt: TGTGCCATCAGGGACGATGGCAGCTCTAACTATGGCTACACCTTC
CDR3aa: CAIRDDGSSNYGYTF

d_gene: -
j_gene: TRBJ2-1
abundance: -
v_gene: TRBV10-3
CDR3nt: TGTGCCATCCTCGGGCTTTACAATGAGCAGTTCTTC
CDR3aa: CAILGLYNEQFF

d_gene: TRBD1
j_gene: TRBJ2-7
abundance: -
v_gene: TRBV29-1
CDR3nt: TGCAGCGTCCGGACAGGGGCCTACGAGCAGTACTTC
CDR3aa: CSVRTGAYEQYF

d_gene: TRBD2
j_gene: TRBJ2-5
abundance: -
v_gene: TRBV19
CDR3nt: TGTGCCAGTAGTATAAGGGTTCCGGCGGGAGACGAGACCCAGTACTTC
CDR3aa: CASSIRVPAGDETQYF

d_gene: -
j_gene: TRBJ1-6
abundance: -
v_gene: TRBV5-5
CDR3nt: TGTGCCAGCAGCTTTAATAACCTAGGCAACTCACCCCTCCACTTT
CDR3aa: CASSFNNLGNSPLHF

d_gene: -
j_gene: TRBJ2-1
abundance: many
v_gene: TRBV10-3
CDR3nt: TGTGCCATCAGTGGGGGGCGGTTAGCAACGGGACCTGACAATGAGCAGTTCTTC
CDR3aa: CAISGGRLATGPDNEQFF

d_gene: TRBD1
j_gene: TRBJ1-4
abundance: few
v_gene: TRBV4-2
CDR3nt: TGTGCCAGCAGCCGGGACAGGGTAACTAATGAAAAACTGTTTTTT
CDR3aa: CASSRDRVTNEKLFF

d_gene: TRBD1
j_gene: TRBJ1-1
abundance: -
v_gene: TRBV4-1
CDR3nt: TGCGCCAGCAGCCAACGGGACAGTTACACTGAAGCTTTCTTT
CDR3aa: CASSQRDSYTEAFF

d_gene: -
j_gene: TRBJ2-3
abundance: -
v_gene: TRBV20-1
CDR3nt: TGCAGTGCTAGGGGGACCCCGGCCACAGATACGCAGTATTTT
CDR3aa: CSARGTPATDTQYF

d_gene: -
j_gene: TRBJ1-5
abundance: many
v_gene: TRBV6-6
CDR3nt: TGTGCCAGCAGTTATAGGGATAGCAATCAGCCCCAGCATTTT
CDR3aa: CASSYRDSNQPQHF

d_gene: -
j_gene: TRBJ2-1
abundance: few
v_gene: TRBV20-1
CDR3nt: TGCAGTGCTAGCGGGATTCTGCTAGAGGAGCAGTTCTTC
CDR3aa: CSASGILLEEQFF

d_gene: -
j_gene: TRBJ1-5
abundance: few
v_gene: TRBV15
CDR3nt: TGTGCCACCAGCAGCGACTTCAATCAGCCCCAGCATTTT
CDR3aa: CATSSDFNQPQHF

d_gene: -
j_gene: TRBJ1-2
abundance: many
v_gene: TRBV6-5
CDR3nt: TGTGCCAGCAGTTACATGGGGGGCGCGGATGGCTACACCTTC
CDR3aa: CASSYMGGADGYTF

d_gene: TRBD2
j_gene: TRBJ2-5
abundance: -
v_gene: TRBV12-3/TRBV12-4
CDR3nt: TGTGCCAGCAGCCATAACCTAGCGGGCCAAGAGACCCAGTACTTC
CDR3aa: CASSHNLAGQETQYF

d_gene: TRBD2
j_gene: TRBJ2-5
abundance: few
v_gene: TRBV28
CDR3nt: TGTGCCAGCAGCGGACTTTCGGGGGGGACCCAGTACTTC
CDR3aa: CASSGLSGGTQYF

d_gene: -
j_gene: TRBJ1-5
abundance: -
v_gene: TRBV23-1
CDR3nt: TGCGCCAGCAGTCACCCCCCCCCAGGGTGGGGCCATCAGCCCCAGCATTTT
CDR3aa: CASSHPPPGWGHQPQHF

d_gene: TRBD2
j_gene: TRBJ2-3
abundance: -
v_gene: TRBV15
CDR3nt: TGTGCCACCAGCAGAGAGGGGGGGCCTAGCGGGAGATGGTCGGATACGCAGTATTTT
CDR3aa: CATSREGGPSGRWSDTQYF

d_gene: TRBD2
j_gene: TRBJ2-1
abundance: many
v_gene: TRBV5-4
CDR3nt: TGTGCCAGCAGCTTCCGACTAGCGGATTACAATGAGCAGTTCTTC
CDR3aa: CASSFRLADYNEQFF

d_gene: TRBD2
j_gene: TRBJ2-1
abundance: -
v_gene: TRBV19
CDR3nt: TGTGCCAGTAGTATTCGGACTAGCGTATACAATGAGCAGTTCTTC
CDR3aa: CASSIRTSVYNEQFF

d_gene: TRBD1
j_gene: TRBJ2-7
abundance: -
v_gene: TRBV27
CDR3nt: TGTGCCAGCAGCGGACAGGCCATAGGCGAAGAGCAGTACTTC
CDR3aa: CASSGQAIGEEQYF

d_gene: TRBD2
j_gene: TRBJ2-5
abundance: few
v_gene: TRBV6-2/TRBV6-3
CDR3nt: TGTGCCAGCAGAACCCTACTAGCGGGGGACCAAGAGACCCAGTACTTC
CDR3aa: CASRTLLAGDQETQYF

d_gene: TRBD2
j_gene: TRBJ2-4
abundance: many
v_gene: TRBV7-2
CDR3nt: TGTGCCAGCAGCCCCCTAGCGGGAGCGAGCAAAAACATTCAGTACTTC
CDR3aa: CASSPLAGASKNIQYF